The 17 T cell receptor beta chains listed next were all sequenced from one sample in a study of CXCR3-negative and CXCR3-positive naive CD8 T cells. Libraries of TRB cDNA were made by 5' RACE and carried UMIs. TCRdb reprocessed the 5' RACE reads and stores each CDR3 protein as one record, lacking DNA. The ten most abundant clones cover around 15% of a sample with around 40,000 distinct CDR3 sequences. Sequenced sample: memory CD8+ T cells from blood. Receptors originate from a human donor in good health. Some clones in this sample may be carry-over from other donors' samples.

This chain uses TRBV4-1 with TRBJ2-2; TCRdb's D gene call, TRBD1, goes unchecked for lack of DNA. Germline CDR1 MGHRA, CDR2 YSYEKL. The CDR3 contains 15 residues. CDR3 in amino acids: CASSRIAGETGELFF.

J is TRBJ2-2 and V is TRBV7-2; TCRdb designates TRBD2, a call that cannot be tested without DNA. Germline V gene sequence: CDR1 SGHTA, CDR2 FQGNSA. The CDR3 consists of 18 residues. CDR3 in amino acids: CASSTQGLAGGPPGELFF.

V usage is TRBV29-1 and J usage is TRBJ2-3. CDR1 and CDR2 (germline): SQVTM, ANQGSEA. The CDR3 contains 14 residues. This CDR3 reads CSVDLGASTDTQYF.

The V call is TRBV6-5, the J call TRBJ2-3; TCRdb selects TRBD2, and the lack of DNA leaves this call unchecked. Germline V lookup: CDR1 MNHEY, CDR2 SVGAGI. The CDR3 is 13 residues long. CDR3 sequence reads: CASSWSGRDTQYF.

The chain uses TRBV21-1 and TRBJ2-1. TRBV21-1 is an annotated pseudogene. This CDR3 comprises 14 residues. The CDR3 sequence is CASASGSSYNEQFF.

J is TRBJ2-5 and V is TRBV3-1. CDR1 is LGHDT and CDR2 is YNNKEL in the germline V gene (reference sequence). CDR3 length: 11 residues. The CDR3 sequence is CASSQVGTQYF.

The V and J genes are TRBV27 and TRBJ2-1; TCRdb calls TRBD2, which cannot be checked without DNA. The germline V gene encodes CDR1 MNHEY and CDR2 SMNVEV (reference sequence). CDR3 length equals 16 residues. The CDR3 spells CASSWSSGGAYNEQFF.

The J gene is TRBJ1-3, the V gene TRBV20-1; as DNA is missing, the TRBD1 call by TCRdb cannot be tested. The CDR3 spans 15 residues. In germline, CDR1 is DFQATT, CDR2 SNEGSKA (reference sequence). Here the CDR3 reads CSARDPGEIGNTIYF.

The chain joins TRBV6-2 or TRBV6-3 to TRBJ1-2. Germline V lookup: CDR1 MNHEY, CDR2 SVGEGT. This CDR3 comprises 14 residues. The CDR3 loop reads CASSPSRANYGYTF.

V and J are TRBV7-9 and TRBJ1-5. CDR3 size: 14 residues. Germline-derived CDR1 and CDR2 are SEHNR and FQNEAQ (reference sequence). The CDR3 reads CASSRGNRNQPQHF.

The V and J genes are TRBV9 and TRBJ1-2; TCRdb returns TRBD1, unconfirmable since there is no DNA. Looked up from germline, CDR1 is SGDLS and CDR2 is YYNGEE. The CDR3 is made up of 16 amino acids. CDR3 sequence reads: CASSGGTGGRDYGYTF.

This clonotype is medium-sized by frequency. The chain joins TRBV7-2 to TRBJ1-5; the TRBD1 assignment by TCRdb is unverifiable without DNA. The CDR3 spans 14 residues. Per germline, CDR1 SGHTA and CDR2 FQGNSA. CDR3 sequence reads: CASSWGDGNQPQHF.

Judged by frequency, this clonotype is medium-sized. The chain couples TRBV24-1 to TRBJ2-2; lacking DNA, the TRBD2 call made by TCRdb goes unchecked. The CDR3 covers 15 residues. Germline V lookup: CDR1 KGHDR, CDR2 SFDVKD. The CDR3 sequence is CATSDSTLETGELFF.

The V and J genes are TRBV7-9 and TRBJ2-1; as DNA is missing, the TRBD1 call by TCRdb cannot be tested. Germline lookup yields CDR1 SEHNR and CDR2 FQNEAQ (reference sequence). The length of the CDR3 is 15 residues. The CDR3 here is CASSLAAAGNNEQFF.

The chain's CDR3 is CSVGEGAADTQYF. The gene calls are TRBV29-1 and TRBJ2-3; TCRdb names TRBD2, which stays unverified in the absence of DNA. Germline loops: CDR1 SQVTM, CDR2 ANQGSEA. The CDR3 extends over 13 amino acids.

V usage is TRBV7-9 and J usage is TRBJ2-1; the D gene TCRdb calls, TRBD1, cannot be checked with no DNA. Germline V CDR1 and CDR2: SEHNR, FQNEAQ (reference sequence). The CDR3 loop spans 17 amino acids. CDR3 amino acids: CASSSRPGHQLYNEQFF.

The V and J genes are TRBV18 and TRBJ2-4; the D call of TRBD1 rests on TCRdb alone, since no DNA is present to check it. Per germline, CDR1 KGHSH and CDR2 LQKENI. The CDR3 totals 17 residues. The chain's CDR3 is CASSPERVGTAGHIQYF.